The 9 T cell receptor beta chains below all came from one sample that was sequenced in a study of early T cells in non-severe SARS-CoV-2 infection (dated by TCRdb to the early 2020s). The library was generated by 5' RACE. Sequencing instrument: NextSeq 500. TCRdb applied fastp at Q25 and MiXCR to the public reads, then kept only in-frame beta chains. Merged by CDR3 protein, the rows form single entries marked with the most common genes and DNA. The sample profile shows around 77,000 distinct CDR3 sequences; 9.5% to 13% of them were found once. The ten largest account for about 8.3% of the sample. The specimen comprised whole blood, sampled at baseline. The receptors here all came from an adult who was a healthcare worker with PCR-confirmed SARS-CoV-2 infection or an uninfected control (not recorded which).

The genes are TRBV2 and TRBJ2-3; tentatively, D is TRBD2 (6 bases). The CDR3 extends over 20 amino acids. The V gene's germline CDR1 is SNHLY and CDR2 FYNNEI. V shed 3 bases and J shed 0 bases, with 25 bases lying between them. DNA of the CDR3: TGTGCCAGCAGTGAGTACGGGGGAGCAGCCCGACAGAGCAGCACAGATACGCAGTATTTT. It specifies CASSEYGGAARQSSTDTQYF.

At least ten counts were recorded for this clonotype. The chain combines TRBV7-6 with TRBJ2-7; 7 positions match TRBD1. CDR1 is SGHVS, CDR2 FNYEAQ, per germline. V shed 5 bases and J 3 bases; nucleotides not matched to a gene: 10. The CDR3 is 15 amino acids. The CDR3 DNA is TGTGCCAGCAGCGGAGACCGGGACAGTCACTACGAGCAGTACTTC. Its translation: CASSGDRDSHYEQYF.

The rearrangement uses TRBV2 and TRBJ1-1; possibly TRBD1 for D (6 bases). V was shortened by 6 bases and J by 6 bases, with 14 bases between the two germline ends. The CDR3 runs 13 residues. The germline gives CDR1 SNHLY, CDR2 FYNNEI. The CDR3 is CASSLGGGPEAFF. In DNA form, the CDR3 reads TGTGCCAGCAGCTTAGGGGGAGGCCCTGAAGCTTTCTTT.

This clonotype showed up many times. This chain links TRBV7-2 with TRBJ1-1; D is ambiguous. CDR1 SGHTA and CDR2 FQGNSA come from the germline V gene. Deletions cut 1 base from V and 1 base from J, with 7 bases between. The CDR3 contains 14 residues. DNA of the CDR3: TGTGCCAGCAGCTTAGTCTTCGGGAACACTGAAGCTTTCTTT. Residues: CASSLVFGNTEAFF.

This clonotype came up a few times. The V and J genes are TRBV11-3 and TRBJ2-7; no reliable D call. The CDR3 runs to 14 residues. Trimming shortened V by 1 base and J by 1 base, and 8 bases separated the two germline ends. The V gene's germline CDR1 is SGHNT and CDR2 YENEEA. The CDR3 spells CASSLVRGSYEQYF. The CDR3 DNA sequence: TGTGCCAGCAGCTTAGTTCGCGGTTCCTACGAGCAGTACTTC.

This clonotype has just a few counts. J is TRBJ2-7 and V is TRBV5-1; TRBD1 matches 8 bases. Unmatched junction bases numbered 3, after V lost 2 bases and J lost 2 bases. Germline V gene sequence: CDR1 SGHRS, CDR2 YFSETQ. CDR3 length: 14 amino acids. The CDR3 is CASSFRDRTYEQYF. CDR3 DNA sequence: TGCGCCAGCAGCTTCCGGGACAGGACCTACGAGCAGTACTTC.

This clonotype was detected many times. This chain joins TRBV19 and TRBJ1-5, with D unresolved. V was pared by 0 bases and J by 7 bases, with 7 bases between. The length of the CDR3 is 13 residues. CDR1 and CDR2 from the germline V gene are LNHDA and SQIVND (reference sequence). The CDR3 loop reads CASSIDRDQPQHF. The CDR3 nucleotides are TGTGCCAGTAGTATAGATCGAGACCAGCCCCAGCATTTT.

The chain links TRBV20-1 to TRBJ1-1, with D tentatively TRBD1 (6 bases). This CDR3 spans 15 amino acids. Trimming took 6 bases from V and 0 from J, leaving 17 bases between them. The germline V gene has CDR1 DFQATT and CDR2 SNEGSKA (reference sequence). The CDR3 DNA reads as TGCAGTGCACGGAACCACGACAGGCTGAACACTGAAGCTTTCTTT. Protein sequence: CSARNHDRLNTEAFF.

The rearrangement uses TRBV6-1 and TRBJ1-1; tentatively, D is TRBD1 (6 bases). Germline lookup yields CDR1 MNHNS and CDR2 SASEGT. V lost 10 bases to trimming and J lost 4 bases, with 19 bases between them. The CDR3 runs to 14 residues. In DNA form, the CDR3 reads TGTGCCACCCGACAGGCCCCCGGGGGCACTGAAGCTTTCTTT. This translates into CATRQAPGGTEAFF.